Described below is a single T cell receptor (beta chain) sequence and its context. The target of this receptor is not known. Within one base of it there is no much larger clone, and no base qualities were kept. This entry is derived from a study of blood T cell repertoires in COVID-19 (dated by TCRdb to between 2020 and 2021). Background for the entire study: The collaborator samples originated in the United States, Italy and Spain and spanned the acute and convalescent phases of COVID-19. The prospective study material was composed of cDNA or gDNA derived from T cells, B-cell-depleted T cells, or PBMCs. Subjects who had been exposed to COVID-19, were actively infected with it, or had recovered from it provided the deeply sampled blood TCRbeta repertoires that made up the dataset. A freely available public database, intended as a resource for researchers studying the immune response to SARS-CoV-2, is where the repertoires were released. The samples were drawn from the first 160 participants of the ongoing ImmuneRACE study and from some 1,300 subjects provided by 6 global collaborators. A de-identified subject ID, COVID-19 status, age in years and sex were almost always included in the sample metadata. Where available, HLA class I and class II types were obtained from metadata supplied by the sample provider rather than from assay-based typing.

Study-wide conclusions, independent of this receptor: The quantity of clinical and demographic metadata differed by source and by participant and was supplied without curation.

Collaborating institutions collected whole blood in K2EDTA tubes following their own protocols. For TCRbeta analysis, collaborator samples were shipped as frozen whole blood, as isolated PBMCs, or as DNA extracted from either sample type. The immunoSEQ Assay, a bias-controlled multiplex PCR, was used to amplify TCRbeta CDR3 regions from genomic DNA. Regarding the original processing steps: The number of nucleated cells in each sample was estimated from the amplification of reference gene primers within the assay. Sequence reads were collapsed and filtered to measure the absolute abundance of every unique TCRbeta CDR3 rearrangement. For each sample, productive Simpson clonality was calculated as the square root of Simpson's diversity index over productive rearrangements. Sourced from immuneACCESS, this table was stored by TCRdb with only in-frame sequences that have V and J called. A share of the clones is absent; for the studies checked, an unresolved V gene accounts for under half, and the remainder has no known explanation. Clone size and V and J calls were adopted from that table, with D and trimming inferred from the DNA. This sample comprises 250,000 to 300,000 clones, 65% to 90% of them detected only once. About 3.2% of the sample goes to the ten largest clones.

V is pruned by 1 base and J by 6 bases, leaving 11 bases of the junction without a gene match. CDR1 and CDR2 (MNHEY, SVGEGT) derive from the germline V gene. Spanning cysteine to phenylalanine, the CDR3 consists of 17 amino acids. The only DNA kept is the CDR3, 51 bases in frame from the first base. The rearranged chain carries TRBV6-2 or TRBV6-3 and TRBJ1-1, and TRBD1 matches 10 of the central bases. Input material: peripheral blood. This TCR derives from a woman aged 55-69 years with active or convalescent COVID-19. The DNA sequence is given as TGTGCCAGCAGTTACTGGGACAGGGGAGGGGTAAACCCTGAAGCTTTCTTT. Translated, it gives CASSYWDRGGVNPEAFF.